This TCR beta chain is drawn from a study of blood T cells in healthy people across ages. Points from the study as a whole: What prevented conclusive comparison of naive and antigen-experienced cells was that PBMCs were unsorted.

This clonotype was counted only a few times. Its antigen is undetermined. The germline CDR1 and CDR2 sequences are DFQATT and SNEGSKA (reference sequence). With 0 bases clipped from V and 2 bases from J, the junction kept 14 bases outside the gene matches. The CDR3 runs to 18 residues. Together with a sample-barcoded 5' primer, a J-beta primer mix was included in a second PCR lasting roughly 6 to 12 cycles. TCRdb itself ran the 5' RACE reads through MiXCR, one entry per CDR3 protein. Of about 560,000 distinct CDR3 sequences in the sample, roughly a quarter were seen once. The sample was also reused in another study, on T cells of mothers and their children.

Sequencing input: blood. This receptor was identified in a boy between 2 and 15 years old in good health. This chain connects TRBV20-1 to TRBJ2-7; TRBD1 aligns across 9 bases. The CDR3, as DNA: TGCAGTGCTAGAGATCGGAGGGTACAGGGGGCGCCGGCCTACGAGCAGTACTTC. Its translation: CSARDRRVQGAPAYEQYF.